Each of the 2 T cell receptor beta chains below was sequenced from the same sample in a study of chemoradiotherapy in HPV16-positive cancers. The data were produced by immunoSEQ multiplex PCR, yet TCRdb's version contains in-frame clones alone and is incomplete. This sample has tens of thousands of clones, with approximately 84% found just once. Sequences were derived from blood, sampled from a patient who underwent chemoradiotherapy. The receptors stem from a human donor with HPV-associated anogenital cancer.

The chain couples TRBV7-7 to TRBJ2-1, with 11 nucleotides matching TRBD1. Germline CDR1 SSHAT, CDR2 FNYEAQ (reference sequence). V shed 5 bases and J 4 bases; nucleotides not matched to a gene: 4. The CDR3 contains 15 residues. The CDR3 sequence: CASSPGQGVYNEQFF. In DNA, the CDR3 is TGTGCCAGCAGCCCGGGACAGGGGGTGTACAATGAGCAGTTCTTC.

This chain uses TRBV18 with TRBJ1-3; 8 bases line up with TRBD1. The germline V gene has CDR1 KGHSH and CDR2 LQKENI. Trimming cost V 0 bases and J 7 bases; bases outside gene matches: 8. This CDR3 region has 16 residues. DNA of the CDR3: TGTGCCAGCTCACCACCGGAGGGGACAGGATTCAACACCATATATTTT. Its protein is CASSPPEGTGFNTIYF.